This T cell receptor (beta chain) was sequenced during a study of blood T cells in healthy people across ages. CDR3 length equals 15 residues. Trimming shortened V by 2 bases and J by 0 bases, and 8 bases separated the two germline ends. Germline assignment: CDR1 SNHLY and CDR2 FYNNEI. General study results and limits: When one million T cells were used, diversity estimates were thought to be underestimates.

For the second PCR, which ran for roughly 7 to 11 cycles, a sample-barcoded 5' primer and a J-beta primer mix were used. Template switching added a 12-random-nucleotide identifier to every cDNA molecule. Using its own MiXCR run on the 5' RACE reads, TCRdb lists one record per CDR3 protein. The table records about 1.8 million distinct CDR3 sequences, approximately 50% of them present only once. Regarding this clonotype: Its antigen is not known.

This TCR came from a woman in her thirties or forties in good health. This rearrangement joins TRBV2 to TRBJ2-1; tentative D call: TRBD2 (6 bases). The sequenced sample consisted of blood. The CDR3 protein is CASSENGGSYNEQFF. The CDR3, as DNA: TGTGCCAGCAGTGAAAACGGGGGCTCCTACAATGAGCAGTTCTTC.